This T cell receptor (beta chain) was obtained from a study of blood T cell repertoires in COVID-19. About the research overall: The United States, Italy and Spain supplied acute and convalescent COVID-19 samples. Sample material is recorded as cDNA or gDNA derived from T cells, B-cell-depleted T cells, or PBMCs.

The CDR3 has 16 residues. V lost 4 bases to trimming and J lost 4 bases; unmatched junction nucleotides: 7. Per the germline V gene, CDR1 is SGHNT and CDR2 is YYREEE (reference sequence). In the original analysis: Reference gene primer amplification gave estimated nucleated cell counts. Measured with immunoSEQ multiplex PCR; TCRdb has only the in-frame clones, and not every one. V and J calls plus clone size are reproduced from that table; the DNA served to infer D and trimming. Altogether about 150,000 clones are present, roughly nine tenths being singletons, with the ten largest covering about 2.4%. Only one count was recorded for this clone.

V is TRBV5-4 and J is TRBJ2-3; TRBD2 matches at 12 bases. Sequencing used peripheral blood. This clonotype was sampled from a woman in her 70s with acute or convalescent COVID-19. The CDR3 here is CASSRLTSGSADTQYF. CDR3 sequence (DNA): TGTGCCAGCAGCCGGCTGACTAGCGGGAGTGCAGATACGCAGTATTTT.